This TCR beta chain comes out of a study of blood T cell repertoires in COVID-19. Some clones are missing from TCRdb's copy, which holds only in-frame ones; the method was immunoSEQ multiplex PCR. The table includes around 130,000 clones, around four fifths detected once. The source of this sequence is a woman aged 45-65 years with acute COVID-19. Sequences were obtained from PBMCs or T cells enriched from blood (not recorded which).

This CDR3 is CASSSGQANEKLFF. The CDR3 DNA is TGTGCCAGCAGCTCAGGGCAAGCTAATGAAAAACTGTTTTTT. The genes are TRBV7-2 and TRBJ1-4; maybe TRBD1 (5 bases). The V gene's germline CDR1 is SGHTA and CDR2 FQGNSA. This CDR3 is built from 14 residues. V lost 4 bases and J 3 bases, leaving 9 bases between the germline ends.